Each of the 21 T cell receptor beta chains below was sequenced from the same sample in a study of blood T cell repertoires in COVID-19 (dated by TCRdb to the early 2020s). The library relied on the immunoSEQ multiplex PCR assay. As stored in TCRdb, this immuneACCESS dataset retains in-frame rearrangements with V and J assigned. A fraction of the clones does not appear; measured against another copy, unresolved V genes explain less than half of the discrepancy, and the remainder lacks a known reason. For this sample the table gives 200,000 to 250,000 clones, of which around 82% were detected only once. Of the sample, about 3.9% is held by the ten largest clones. The sample consisted of peripheral blood. These receptors were taken from a woman aged 80 or over with acute or convalescent COVID-19.

V is TRBV12-3 or TRBV12-4 and J is TRBJ2-1; 8 bases line up with TRBD1. Trimming cost V 4 bases and J 6 bases; bases outside gene matches: 2. This CDR3 is 13 amino acids long. CDR3 nucleotides: TGTGCCAGCAGTTACGGGACAGGCAATGAGCAGTTCTTC. Translated, it gives CASSYGTGNEQFF.

CDR3 bases: TGTGCCAGCAGCCCTAGGACAGGGGGGCAAGAGACCCAGTACTTC. Its translation: CASSPRTGGQETQYF. The rearrangement links TRBV7-2 to TRBJ2-5; TRBD1 agrees at 10 bases. The CDR3 is made up of 15 amino acids. The V and J ends lost 5 bases and 2 bases, in that order; junction bases with no gene match: 5. Germline CDR1 SGHTA, CDR2 FQGNSA.

The J gene is TRBJ2-6, the V gene TRBV19; D is perhaps TRBD1 (5 bases). The CDR3 covers 17 residues. The germline V and J ends were trimmed by 6 bases and 2 bases, with 17 bases remaining between them. CDR1 and CDR2 from the germline V gene are LNHDA and SQIVND (reference sequence). CDR3 sequence: CASRATELGAGANVLTF. As DNA, the CDR3 is TGTGCCAGTAGGGCGACAGAGTTAGGGGCTGGGGCCAACGTCCTGACTTTC.

V usage is TRBV5-4 and J usage is TRBJ2-7; 13 bases line up with TRBD2. CDR1 is SGHNT and CDR2 is YYREEE in the germline V gene (reference sequence). V dropped 4 bases and J dropped 3; count of bases not matched to a gene: 4. The CDR3 covers 15 residues. CDR3 protein: CASSETSGGIYEQYF. The CDR3 DNA reads TGTGCCAGCAGCGAGACTAGCGGGGGGATCTACGAGCAGTACTTC.

This sequence joins TRBV7-8 and TRBJ1-1, with D unclear. Between the trimmed V and J ends, which lost 5 bases and 11 bases, there was a span of 12 bases. This CDR3 has 11 residues. Germline values: CDR1 SGHVS, CDR2 FQNEAQ. The CDR3 nucleotides read TGTGCCAGCAGCCCAAGCCCCGGGGCTTTCTTT. Amino acids: CASSPSPGAFF.

V is TRBV5-4 and J is TRBJ2-7, with 8 positions matching TRBD2. The germline V gene encodes CDR1 SGHNT and CDR2 YYREEE (reference sequence). The junction had 8 bases not matched to a gene; V was cut back by 4 bases and J by 2 bases. CDR3 size: 15 residues. Here the CDR3 reads CASSPPGLGAYEQYF. CDR3 in DNA: TGTGCCAGCAGCCCCCCGGGACTAGGGGCCTACGAGCAGTACTTC.

The V gene is TRBV4-3, the J gene TRBJ2-1; 9 bases match TRBD2. CDR1 is LGHNA and CDR2 is YSLEER in the germline V gene. With 4 bases clipped from V and 3 bases from J, the junction kept 10 bases outside the gene matches. The CDR3 covers 17 residues. The CDR3 here is CASSRWGSGGVYNEQFF. In DNA, the CDR3 is TGCGCCAGCAGCCGGTGGGGTAGCGGGGGCGTCTACAATGAGCAGTTCTTC.

This chain connects TRBV14 to TRBJ2-3, with D tentatively TRBD2 (6 bases). The CDR3 totals 16 residues. The germline V gene encodes CDR1 SGHDN and CDR2 FVKESK. The germline V and J ends were trimmed by 2 bases and 6 bases, with 18 bases remaining between them. CDR3 region: CASSQFGGPPGDTQYF. In nucleotides, the CDR3 is TGTGCCAGCAGCCAATTCGGGGGACCCCCGGGCGATACGCAGTATTTT.

The chain couples TRBV5-1 to TRBJ2-5; 8 bases map to TRBD1. CDR3 length: 14 amino acids. In germline, CDR1 is SGHRS, CDR2 YFSETQ. J was trimmed by 4 bases and V by 7 bases; bases with no gene match: 9. The CDR3 DNA follows: TGCGCCAGCGGATCGGGGACAGGAGGAGAGACCCAGTACTTC. As protein: CASGSGTGGETQYF.

The V gene is TRBV6-5, the J gene TRBJ2-7; 9 nucleotides match TRBD1. Germline CDR1 MNHEY, CDR2 SVGAGI. V lost 6 bases to trimming and J lost 4 bases; unmatched junction nucleotides: 10. There are 15 residues in the CDR3. CDR3: CASRTGGARTYEQYF. DNA for the CDR3: TGTGCCAGCAGGACAGGGGGGGCGAGAACTTACGAGCAGTACTTC.

This clone was observed a few times. The V call is TRBV15, the J call TRBJ2-1, with 8 bases identical to TRBD2. Losses at the gene ends were 3 bases for V and 7 bases for J; bases not matched to a gene: 11. Germline loops: CDR1 LNHNV, CDR2 YYDKDF (reference sequence). The CDR3 totals 16 residues. The CDR3 region has the DNA TGTGCCACCAGCAGTGCCAGCGGGGGCCTTGGGAATGAGCAGTTCTTC. This encodes CATSSASGGLGNEQFF.

The chain uses TRBV4-2 and TRBJ1-2, with 11 bases lining up with TRBD1. CDR1 LGHNA and CDR2 YNFKEQ come from the germline V gene. With V trimmed by 4 bases and J by 3 bases, 7 bases remained unmatched. The CDR3 consists of 16 residues. CDR3 nucleotide sequence: TGTGCCAGCAGCCGAGACGGACAGGGGGCTGACTATGGCTACACCTTC. It encodes CASSRDGQGADYGYTF.

The chain carries TRBV3-1 (or the pseudogene TRBV3-2) and TRBJ2-1, with 12 bases matching TRBD2. The length of the CDR3 is 16 residues. V lost 4 bases to trimming and J lost 3 bases; unmatched junction nucleotides: 4. Germline CDR1 and CDR2: LGHDT and YNNKEL (reference sequence). CDR3 coding DNA: TGTGCCAGCAGCCCTAGCGGGGGGGGTTTCTACAATGAGCAGTTCTTC. Translation: CASSPSGGGFYNEQFF.

The V and J genes are TRBV19 and TRBJ2-7, with 13 bases fitting TRBD2. The germline CDR1 and CDR2 sequences are LNHDA and SQIVND (reference sequence). CDR3 size: 15 residues. Trimming at V came to 7 bases and at J to 6 bases, leaving 9 bases not matched to a gene. CDR3 sequence reads: CASTKTSGGTREQYF. The CDR3 DNA reads TGTGCCAGTACCAAGACTAGCGGGGGGACCCGCGAGCAGTACTTC.

In this sample, this clone turned up a few times. The V and J genes are TRBV11-2 and TRBJ2-5; D is unresolved. CDR3 length: 14 residues. Germline V CDR1 and CDR2: SGHAT, FQNNGV. V shed 1 base and J shed 1 base, with 7 bases lying between them. The CDR3 loop reads CASSLGNSQETQYF. The CDR3, as DNA: TGTGCCAGCAGCTTAGGCAACTCCCAAGAGACCCAGTACTTC.

This chain joins TRBV28 and TRBJ1-5; a possible D gene is TRBD1 (5 bases). Germline V CDR1 and CDR2: MDHEN, SYDVKM. V was shortened by 7 bases and J by 0 bases, with 10 bases between the two germline ends. The length of the CDR3 is 14 residues. In DNA form, the CDR3 reads TGTGCCAGCATGAGACAGCTTAGCAATCAGCCCCAGCATTTT. Translating it yields CASMRQLSNQPQHF. Supplemented by reference TRBV28 and TRBJ1-5, the full variable domain reads DVKVTQSSRYLVKRTGEKVFLECVQDMDHENMFWYRQDPGLGLRLIYFSYDVKMKEKGDIPEGYSVSREKKERFSLILESASTNQTSMYLCASMRQLSNQPQHFGDGTRLSIL.

The chain recombines TRBV6-5 with TRBJ1-5; no definite D call. This CDR3 spans 13 amino acids. V lost 7 bases and J 6 bases, leaving 13 bases between the germline ends. The germline CDR1 and CDR2 sequences are MNHEY and SVGAGI. The DNA of the CDR3 is TGTGCCAGCACCATAGGAGGACCTCAGCCCCAGCATTTT. This sequence encodes CASTIGGPQPQHF.

This sequence joins TRBV19 and TRBJ1-2; maybe TRBD1 (6 bases). The CDR3 is 11 residues long. The germline gives CDR1 LNHDA, CDR2 SQIVND (reference sequence). Trimming removed 6 bases at V and 6 bases at J, with 8 bases between. The CDR3 region has the DNA TGTGCCAGTAGGACAGGAGATGGCTACACCTTC. Translating gives CASRTGDGYTF.

V usage is TRBV28 and J usage is TRBJ1-2; D unresolved. V was shortened by 4 bases and J by 5 bases, with 11 bases between the two germline ends. CDR3 size: 13 residues. Germline V lookup: CDR1 MDHEN, CDR2 SYDVKM. CDR3 sequence: CASSYDGRYGYTF. CDR3 sequence (DNA): TGTGCCAGCAGTTACGACGGGAGATATGGCTACACCTTC.

This clone was counted between two and nine times. This chain links TRBV7-2 with TRBJ1-2; 9 bases map to TRBD1. CDR3 size: 15 residues. The germline V gene encodes CDR1 SGHTA and CDR2 FQGNSA. V lost 2 bases and J lost 8; bases outside the gene matches: 9. Written as DNA, the CDR3 is TGTGCCAGCAGCTTATTGGGGACAGGGACACTCGGCTACACCTTC. It yields the protein CASSLLGTGTLGYTF.

This clone was observed a handful of times. CDR3 bases: TGTGCCAGCACTGGGACTCCGAACACCGGGGAGCTGTTTTTT. Its translation is CASTGTPNTGELFF. This chain connects TRBV6-5 to TRBJ2-2, with D possibly matching TRBD2 (6 bases). CDR1 is MNHEY, CDR2 SVGAGI, per germline. The CDR3 is 14 amino acids. V was pared by 7 bases and J by 0 bases, with 9 bases between.